These 18 T cell receptor beta chains share one sample of origin, sequenced in a study of blood T cell repertoires in COVID-19. Assay used: immunoSEQ multiplex PCR; TCRdb lists only in-frame clones, some missing. Of 200,000 to 300,000 clones listed, approximately 84% are singletons. The sequenced sample was peripheral blood. The source of these receptors is a human donor in a cohort sampled during active COVID-19.

The chain employs TRBV19 and TRBJ2-5; 9 bases align to TRBD2. The CDR3 has 20 residues. CDR1 and CDR2 from the germline V gene are LNHDA and SQIVND (reference sequence). After removal of 7 bases from V and 3 bases from J, the junction contained 24 bases not matched to a gene. This chain's CDR3 is CASTPGGLAGFPGGKETQYF. In nucleotides, the CDR3 is TGTGCCAGTACCCCCGGAGGGCTAGCGGGGTTCCCCGGGGGTAAAGAGACCCAGTACTTC.

This clone was observed a handful of times. The genes are TRBV5-1 and TRBJ1-2; maybe TRBD1 (6 bases). V was trimmed by 0 bases and J by 8 bases, leaving 11 bases between them. CDR1 SGHRS and CDR2 YFSETQ come from the germline V gene. The CDR3 has 13 residues. The CDR3 DNA is TGCGCCAGCAGCTTGGTACAGGGCGGGGGCTACACCTTC. As protein: CASSLVQGGGYTF. The full variable domain, in which reference TRBV5-1 and TRBJ1-2 provide the parts outside the CDR3, is KAGVTQTPRYLIKTRGQQVTLSCSPISGHRSVSWYQQTPGQGLQFLFEYFSETQRNKGNFPGRFSGRQFSNSRSEMNVSTLELGDSALYLCASSLVQGGGYTFGSGTRLTVV.

V gene TRBV6-2 or TRBV6-3 combines with J gene TRBJ2-3; D gene uncertain. Germline assignment: CDR1 MNHEY and CDR2 SVGEGT. This CDR3 has 15 amino acids. V dropped 3 bases and J dropped 3 bases, with 13 bases sitting between them. The CDR3 region is CASSYGFSETDTQYF. CDR3 in DNA: TGTGCCAGCAGTTATGGTTTCAGCGAGACAGATACGCAGTATTTT.

The gene calls are TRBV3-1 (or the pseudogene TRBV3-2) and TRBJ1-3, with unresolved D. The germline gives CDR1 LGHDT, CDR2 YNNKEL (reference sequence). The CDR3 is 16 amino acids. V lost 0 bases and J 2 bases, leaving 11 bases between the germline ends. CDR3 nucleotides: TGTGCCAGCAGCCAAGATATTAGCGCAGCTGGAAACACCATATATTTT. It codes for CASSQDISAAGNTIYF.

The chain's CDR3 is CASSLVRGQGIGEQFF. The CDR3 DNA follows: TGTGCCAGCAGCTTAGTAAGAGGACAGGGGATCGGTGAGCAGTTCTTC. V and J are TRBV7-2 and TRBJ2-1; 9 bases are a match to TRBD1. This CDR3 has 16 amino acids. J lost 9 bases, V lost 1 base, and 10 bases had no gene match. Germline V CDR1 and CDR2: SGHTA, FQGNSA.

The chain has TRBV9 and TRBJ2-3; D may be TRBD2 (6 bases). V was trimmed by 3 bases and J by 0 bases, leaving 14 bases between them. CDR1 is SGDLS and CDR2 is YYNGEE in the germline V gene. This CDR3 is built from 16 residues. This CDR3 is CASSELARSSTDTQYF. In DNA form, the CDR3 reads TGTGCCAGCAGCGAACTAGCACGCTCTAGCACAGATACGCAGTATTTT.

The V and J genes are TRBV4-3 and TRBJ2-1, with D tentatively TRBD2 (6 bases). The CDR3 contains 12 residues. The V gene's germline CDR1 is LGHNA and CDR2 YSLEER. Trimming left V 0 bases short and J 14 bases short, with 11 bases between. CDR3 bases: TGCGCCAGCAGCCAAGAGCCGGGACTTGAGTTCTTC. Translation gives CASSQEPGLEFF.

J is TRBJ2-5 and V is TRBV5-1, with D tentatively TRBD2 (6 bases). CDR3 length: 19 residues. Germline V CDR1 and CDR2: SGHRS, YFSETQ. The V gene lost 3 bases and the J gene lost 0 bases, with 24 bases spanning the gap. The CDR3 loop reads CASSSLKVGEVVYQETQYF. The CDR3 region has the DNA TGCGCCAGCAGCTCATTGAAGGTGGGGGAGGTGGTATACCAAGAGACCCAGTACTTC.

The V gene is TRBV6-2 or TRBV6-3, the J gene TRBJ2-5; 7 bases map to TRBD2. The trim removed 5 bases at V and 7 bases at J, leaving 13 bases unmatched. Germline CDR1 MNHEY, CDR2 SVGEGT. The CDR3 has 15 residues. Here the CDR3 DNA reads TGTGCCAGCAGTGGGGGGGTTGACTATCACGGGACCCAGTACTTC. This translates into CASSGGVDYHGTQYF.

The V gene is TRBV7-9, the J gene TRBJ2-2; 8 nucleotides line up with TRBD2. The V and J ends lost 4 bases and 2 bases, in that order; junction bases with no gene match: 3. The CDR3 spans 15 residues. Germline assignment: CDR1 SEHNR and CDR2 FQNEAQ (reference sequence). The chain's CDR3 is CASSSGGANTGELFF. The DNA for the CDR3 is TGTGCCAGCAGCTCCGGGGGGGCAAACACCGGGGAGCTGTTTTTT.

The J gene is TRBJ2-5, the V gene TRBV13, with D possibly TRBD1 on 6 matching bases. The V gene lost 4 bases and the J gene lost 2 bases, with 17 bases spanning the gap. The CDR3 spans 16 residues. Germline V gives CDR1 PRHDT, CDR2 FYEKMQ (reference sequence). This chain's CDR3 is CASSWATGTVQETQYF. The DNA of the CDR3 is TGTGCCAGCAGCTGGGCCACAGGGACGGTACAAGAGACCCAGTACTTC.

The chain uses TRBV6-5 and TRBJ2-3, with TRBD1 as a possible D gene (6 bases). The germline V gene encodes CDR1 MNHEY and CDR2 SVGAGI. This CDR3 spans 15 amino acids. Trimming cost V 7 bases and J 6 bases, with 20 bases left between them. The CDR3 reads CASTSTGDSVDTQYF. Here the CDR3 DNA reads TGTGCCAGCACCTCGACAGGAGACTCCGTCGATACGCAGTATTTT.

CDR3 loop: CASSPLGGVQGMPFF. CDR3 DNA sequence: TGTGCCAGCAGCCCCTTGGGGGGTGTTCAGGGAATGCCTTTCTTT. The rearrangement joins TRBV3-1 (or the pseudogene TRBV3-2) to TRBJ1-1; D may be TRBD1 (5 bases). V lost 4 bases and J 12 bases, leaving 24 bases between the germline ends. This CDR3 contains 15 residues. Germline CDR1 LGHDT, CDR2 YNNKEL (reference sequence).

This chain connects TRBV19 to TRBJ2-4, with 9 bases lining up with TRBD1. The CDR3 consists of 17 residues. Trimming took 3 bases from V and 2 from J; bases not matched to a gene: 8. Per germline, CDR1 LNHDA and CDR2 SQIVND (reference sequence). CDR3: CASSILRTGVSKNIQYF. The DNA for the CDR3 is TGTGCCAGTAGTATTTTAAGGACAGGGGTGTCCAAAAACATTCAGTACTTC.

This clone has only one observation. This chain joins TRBV6-6 and TRBJ2-5, with D perhaps TRBD2 (7 bases). CDR1 and CDR2 from the germline V gene are MNHNY and SVGAGI (reference sequence). The CDR3 consists of 19 residues. Trimming removed 5 bases at V and 2 bases at J, with 27 bases between. In DNA, the CDR3 is TGTGCCAGCAGTCCCCGTTTTGGGGGGGCGAGGCCTATACAAGAGACCCAGTACTTC. Translated: CASSPRFGGARPIQETQYF.

This clone was seen only a few times. This chain connects TRBV23-1 to TRBJ1-2, with a tentative D call TRBD1 (6 bases). Being an ORF, TRBV23-1 has a function that is uncertain. Deletions cut 6 bases from V and 2 bases from J, with 16 bases between. The CDR3 extends over 15 amino acids. The CDR3 reads CASSQAGTNNYGYTF. CDR3 bases: TGCGCCAGCAGCCAGGCCGGGACAAACAACTATGGCTACACCTTC.

The chain carries TRBV6-2 or TRBV6-3 and TRBJ1-1; D gene ambiguous. V dropped 0 bases and J dropped 0 bases, with 5 bases sitting between them. CDR1 is MNHEY and CDR2 is SVGEGT in the germline V gene. This CDR3 has 14 residues. CDR3 coding DNA: TGTGCCAGCAGTTACTCGAGTCTGAACACTGAAGCTTTCTTT. Protein: CASSYSSLNTEAFF.

The chain carries TRBV7-6 and TRBJ2-3, with a possible D match to TRBD1 (6 bases). This CDR3 spans 15 amino acids. Germline CDR1 reads SGHVS; CDR2 reads FNYEAQ. Trimming pared 0 bases from V and 2 bases from J, leaving 9 bases between. Here the CDR3 reads CASSLANRDTDTQYF. In DNA, the CDR3 is TGTGCCAGCAGCTTAGCTAACAGGGACACAGATACGCAGTATTTT.